What follows describes a single T cell receptor (beta chain). Its specificity is not known. The table came from immunoSEQ multiplex PCR; TCRdb's copy has only in-frame clones and leaves some out. The data contain tens of thousands of clones, around 85% of them seen just once; the ten biggest clones take up over 0.3%. This entry belongs to a study of OX40 agonist ivuxolimab in advanced cancers. Whole-study context: Patients were infused with ivuxolimab every 2 weeks at 0.01 to 10 mg/kg. Points from the study as a whole: Low normalized clonal expansion also occurred in some nonresponding patients.

Patients with autoimmune history or systemic immunosuppression were excluded. V dropped 5 bases and J dropped 0; count of bases not matched to a gene: 6. The CDR3 is 15 residues long. Germline V CDR1 and CDR2: KGHSH, LQKENI. J is TRBJ1-1 and V is TRBV18, with TRBD1 matching 7 bases. The sample was CD4+ or CD8+ T cells sorted from blood, taken in a trial of the OX40 agonist ivuxolimab. The sequence derives from an adult with an advanced solid tumor such as melanoma, head and neck, liver or kidney cancer. The CDR3 bases are TGTGCCAGCTCAAGTACGACAGGGTTGAACACTGAAGCTTTCTTT. This translates into CASSSTTGLNTEAFF.